This TCR beta chain was sequenced for a study of cytomegalovirus exposure and HLA in healthy donors. Study results and limitations: On later analysis, the bulk of CMV-associated TCR beta chains appeared to be HLA-restricted. As a later analysis showed, several of the most significant clusters appeared to be linked to common viral pathogens.

V shed 4 bases, J shed 3 bases, and the junction held 7 bases outside the gene matches. Germline CDR1 is MDHEN and CDR2 is SYDVKM. This CDR3 spans 15 amino acids. PCR used 60 Vbeta primers and 13 Jbeta primers. Per the original methods: There were some 87 million unique TCR beta chains by a later count, and 10 million to 12 million of them were shared. Sequencing used immunoSEQ multiplex PCR; TCRdb keeps in-frame clones, though not all of them. For V, J and clone size, that table is used; D and trimming come from the DNA. Counted here are around 57,000 clones, 80% to 90% occurring once; the ten biggest clones make up roughly 1.6%. Points on this clone: The antigen is undetermined.

This chain connects TRBV28 to TRBJ2-3; the match to TRBD2 covers 7 bases. What was sequenced was PBMCs. The origin of this receptor is a man aged 25-40 years in good health and CMV-seropositive. CDR3 in DNA: TGTGCCAGCAGTTCCCGACTAGCAGGGACAGATACGCAGTATTTT. Translated, it gives CASSSRLAGTDTQYF. The variable domain in full, with the rest retrieved from reference TRBV28 and TRBJ2-3, is DVKVTQSSRYLVKRTGEKVFLECVQDMDHENMFWYRQDPGLGLRLIYFSYDVKMKEKGDIPEGYSVSREKKERFSLILESASTNQTSMYLCASSSRLAGTDTQYFGPGTRLTVL.